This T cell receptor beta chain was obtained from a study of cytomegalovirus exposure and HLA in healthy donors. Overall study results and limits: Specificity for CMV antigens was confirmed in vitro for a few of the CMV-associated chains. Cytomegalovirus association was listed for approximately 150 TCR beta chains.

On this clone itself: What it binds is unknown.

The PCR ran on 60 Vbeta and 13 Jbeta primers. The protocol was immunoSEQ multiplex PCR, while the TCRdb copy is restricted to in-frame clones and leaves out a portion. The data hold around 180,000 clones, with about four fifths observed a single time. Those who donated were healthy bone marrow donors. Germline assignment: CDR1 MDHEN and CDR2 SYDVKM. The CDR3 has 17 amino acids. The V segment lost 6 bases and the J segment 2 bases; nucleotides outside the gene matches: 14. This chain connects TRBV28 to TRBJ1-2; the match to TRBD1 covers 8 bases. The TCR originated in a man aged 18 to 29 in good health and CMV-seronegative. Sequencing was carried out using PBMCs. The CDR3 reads CASRRGQGSKLNYGYTF. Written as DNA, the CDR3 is TGTGCCAGCAGACGCGGACAGGGATCAAAATTGAACTATGGCTACACCTTC.